The 32 T cell receptor beta chains below come from one sample, sequenced in a study of T cells in Graves' hyperthyroidism and ophthalmopathy. RNA transcripts were the template for amplifying TCR beta CDR3 regions. The TCR CDR3 was amplified in a first-round RT-PCR using the HTBI primer set. TCRdb processed the multiplex PCR reads anew with MiXCR; each CDR3 protein has one entry. Of some 570,000 distinct CDR3 sequences in the sample, roughly 18% were seen once. Sequenced: blood. The receptors were sampled from a young woman with Graves' ophthalmopathy.

This clonotype was seen only a few times. CDR3: CASSLSSGTYGYTF. The CDR3 DNA reads as TGTGCCAGCAGTTTATCCTCCGGAACCTATGGCTACACCTTC. The gene calls are TRBV28 and TRBJ1-2; no reliable D call. CDR3 length: 14 amino acids. Germline V gene lookup returns CDR1 MDHEN and CDR2 SYDVKM. Trimming took 1 base from V and 4 from J, leaving 10 bases between them.

Ten or more counts support this clonotype. The V and J genes are TRBV27 and TRBJ1-5; 7 bases match TRBD1. The CDR3 has 18 residues. Unmatched junction bases numbered 9, after V lost 1 base and J lost 0 bases. Germline V CDR1 and CDR2: MNHEY, SMNVEV (reference sequence). The CDR3 protein is CASSLFGTADNSNQPQHF. CDR3 nucleotides: TGTGCCAGCAGTTTATTTGGGACAGCTGACAATAGCAATCAGCCCCAGCATTTT.

A remark on this clonotype: Given a much more abundant clone one base away, this may be a read error. V and J are TRBV3-1 and TRBJ1-3; D is uncertain. The CDR3 runs to 17 residues. V dropped 0 bases and J dropped 4 bases, with 16 bases sitting between them. CDR1 is LGHDT and CDR2 is YNNKEL in the germline V gene (reference sequence). In DNA, the CDR3 is TGTGCCAGCAGCCAAGATCCCGGGCCGCGTAGAGGAAACACCATATATTTT. It specifies CASSQDPGPRRGNTIYF.

This clonotype came up many times. The chain is built from TRBV27 and TRBJ1-1, with D perhaps matching TRBD1 (5 bases). Germline CDR1 and CDR2: MNHEY and SMNVEV (reference sequence). There are 14 residues in the CDR3. V was cut by 6 bases and J by 3 bases, with 14 bases left in between. This chain's CDR3 is CASSQPAGHTEAFF. The CDR3 region has the DNA TGTGCCAGCAGCCAGCCGGCGGGGCACACTGAAGCTTTCTTT.

This chain's CDR3 is CASSIWGSPFTEAFF. DNA of the CDR3: TGTGCCAGTAGTATTTGGGGCAGTCCGTTCACTGAAGCTTTCTTT. The V gene is TRBV19, the J gene TRBJ1-1, with D perhaps TRBD1 (5 bases). The CDR3 is made up of 15 amino acids. Between the trimmed V and J ends, which lost 3 bases and 4 bases, there was a span of 15 bases. The germline V gene encodes CDR1 LNHDA and CDR2 SQIVND (reference sequence).

Comment on this clonotype: Given a much more abundant clone one base away, this may be a read error. The chain uses TRBV7-2 and TRBJ1-1, with D maybe TRBD1 (6 bases). V was trimmed by 5 bases and J by 1 base, leaving 20 bases between them. CDR3 size: 17 residues. Germline-derived CDR1 and CDR2 are SGHTA and FQGNSA. For the CDR3, the DNA is TGTGCCAGCAGCCCCGAACTGTCCGGGACAAAGAACACTGAAGCTTTCTTT. This codes for CASSPELSGTKNTEAFF.

The chain carries TRBV6-1 and TRBJ2-6, with 7 bases lining up with TRBD1. The germline V gene encodes CDR1 MNHNS and CDR2 SASEGT. After removal of 4 bases from V and 0 bases from J, the junction contained 6 bases not matched to a gene. This CDR3 contains 17 residues. The CDR3 nucleotides are TGTGCCAGCAGTGGAGGGGGCCTCAGCTCTGGGGCCAACGTCCTGACTTTC. This sequence encodes CASSGGGLSSGANVLTF.

The chain has TRBV12-3 or TRBV12-4 and TRBJ1-2; maybe TRBD1 (5 bases). The V end lost 3 bases, the J end lost 7 bases, and 18 bases lay between the germline ends. The CDR3 has 15 amino acids. The DNA of the CDR3 is TGTGCCAGCAGTTTTCGTCTAGGAGGGGCAGTTGGCTACACCTTC. Residues: CASSFRLGGAVGYTF.

This clonotype showed up just a few times. The chain is built from TRBV5-6 and TRBJ2-3, with D possibly matching TRBD1 (5 bases). Trimming shortened V by 3 bases and J by 2 bases, and 16 bases separated the two germline ends. Germline CDR1 SGHDT, CDR2 YYEEEE. There are 16 residues in the CDR3. In nucleotides, the CDR3 is TGTGCCAGCAGCTACCGCCCTGTGGGGCTCACAGATACGCAGTATTTT. Its translation: CASSYRPVGLTDTQYF.

The rearrangement joins TRBV10-3 to TRBJ2-1; 13 positions match TRBD2. Unmatched junction bases numbered 6, after V lost 8 bases and J lost 2 bases. This CDR3 spans 16 amino acids. Germline V gene lookup returns CDR1 ENHRY and CDR2 SYGVKD. CDR3 protein: CAIGGLAGSTYNEQFF. The CDR3 nucleotides are TGTGCCATCGGGGGACTAGCGGGAAGCACCTACAATGAGCAGTTCTTC.

This clonotype was counted at least ten times. The rearrangement links TRBV27 to TRBJ1-2, with D possibly matching TRBD1 (6 bases). This CDR3 comprises 16 residues. The V end lost 3 bases, the J end lost 2 bases, and 16 bases lay between the germline ends. Germline V gene data show CDR1 as MNHEY and CDR2 as SMNVEV (reference sequence). The CDR3 DNA follows: TGTGCCAGCAGTTTCTCCCACCTGACAGGAAACTATGGCTACACCTTC. Encoded protein: CASSFSHLTGNYGYTF.

The chain carries TRBV6-2 or TRBV6-3 and TRBJ1-1, with 7 positions matching TRBD1. V gave up 0 bases and J gave up 5 bases; unmatched junction bases: 6. From germline, CDR1 is MNHEY and CDR2 SVGEGT. The CDR3 extends over 15 amino acids. The CDR3 spells CASSYSKGARTEAFF. The CDR3 coding sequence is TGTGCCAGCAGTTACTCGAAGGGGGCTAGGACTGAAGCTTTCTTT.

The chain has TRBV7-6 and TRBJ1-1, with D unclear. The V end lost 2 bases, the J end lost 0 bases, and 22 bases lay between the germline ends. The CDR3 loop spans 19 amino acids. The germline V gene encodes CDR1 SGHVS and CDR2 FNYEAQ. DNA of the CDR3: TGTGCCAGCAGCTTATACGAGGGTCCCGGGGAGCTCATGAACACTGAAGCTTTCTTT. It encodes CASSLYEGPGELMNTEAFF.

The table lists this clonotype with many counts. J is TRBJ1-6 and V is TRBV30; 7 positions match TRBD1. V trimming: 3 bases; J trimming: 7 bases; junction bases outside the gene matches: 3. Germline V CDR1 and CDR2: GTSNPN, SVGIG (reference sequence). The CDR3 length is 13 residues. CDR3 region: CAWRGQPNSPLHF. CDR3 DNA: TGTGCCTGGAGGGGACAGCCGAATTCACCCCTCCACTTT.

This clonotype was counted at least ten times. CDR3 in DNA: TGCGCCAGCAGCCCCAGACAGGGGATCAATGGCTACACCTTC. It encodes CASSPRQGINGYTF. The chain has TRBV5-1 and TRBJ1-2; 8 bases map to TRBD1. The CDR3 has 14 amino acids. V gave up 4 bases and J gave up 6 bases; unmatched junction bases: 8. In germline, CDR1 is SGHRS, CDR2 YFSETQ.

The chain has TRBV27 and TRBJ2-3; 9 positions agree with TRBD1. The CDR3 loop spans 16 amino acids. From germline, CDR1 is MNHEY and CDR2 SMNVEV (reference sequence). The junction had 9 bases not matched to a gene; V was cut back by 7 bases and J by 1 base. This chain's CDR3 is CASTAGQGTGTDTQYF. The CDR3 nucleotides are TGTGCCAGCACAGCCGGACAGGGGACAGGCACAGATACGCAGTATTTT.

This clonotype was detected many times. The chain uses TRBV5-1 and TRBJ2-3; 7 nucleotides align to TRBD1. Per the germline V gene, CDR1 is SGHRS and CDR2 is YFSETQ. The CDR3 has 14 amino acids. V shed 4 bases, J shed 5 bases, and the junction held 7 bases outside the gene matches. The CDR3 nucleotides are TGCGCCAGCAGCAATACAGGGGCAGGAGATACGCAGTATTTT. Translating it yields CASSNTGAGDTQYF.

V is TRBV9 and J is TRBJ2-7, with 7 bases matching TRBD2. Trimming at V came to 0 bases and at J to 3 bases, leaving 6 bases not matched to a gene. The CDR3 spans 15 residues. Germline V gene sequence: CDR1 SGDLS, CDR2 YYNGEE. The CDR3 region is CASSVGGGEVYEQYF. In nucleotides, the CDR3 is TGTGCCAGCAGCGTAGGGGGGGGTGAGGTCTACGAGCAGTACTTC.

This clonotype occurred many times. This chain links TRBV3-1 with TRBJ1-1; weak D call: TRBD1 (6 bases). The CDR3 is 14 residues long. Germline CDR1 LGHDT, CDR2 YNNKEL (reference sequence). Trimming left V 0 bases short and J 7 bases short, with 12 bases between. The CDR3, as DNA: TGTGCCAGCAGCCAAGATATGGTGACAGGTGAAGCTTTCTTT. This gives the protein CASSQDMVTGEAFF.

This clonotype occurred a few times. The chain links TRBV6-6 to TRBJ2-1, with 7 bases that match TRBD1. J gave up 9 bases and V 2 bases, and 4 bases lay outside the gene matches. The CDR3 runs 13 residues. The germline gives CDR1 MNHNY, CDR2 SVGAGI (reference sequence). CDR3: CASSYKGGSEQFF. The CDR3, as DNA: TGTGCCAGCAGTTACAAAGGGGGCAGTGAGCAGTTCTTC.

This clonotype came up many times. The rearrangement links TRBV28 to TRBJ2-3; the match to TRBD2 covers 13 bases. The V gene's germline CDR1 is MDHEN and CDR2 SYDVKM. Trimming cost V 6 bases and J 0 bases; bases outside gene matches: 3. The CDR3 is 16 residues long. DNA for the CDR3: TGTGCCAGCAGCGGACTAGCGGGGGCTAGCACAGATACGCAGTATTTT. This gives the protein CASSGLAGASTDTQYF.

This clonotype was found many times. CDR3 loop: CASREGNYGYTF. CDR3 DNA: TGTGCCAGCAGGGAGGGCAACTATGGCTACACCTTC. The chain joins TRBV27 to TRBJ1-2; D is uncertain. Germline lookup yields CDR1 MNHEY and CDR2 SMNVEV (reference sequence). Trimming removed 6 bases from V and 2 bases from J, with 7 bases in between. The CDR3 runs 12 residues.

The chain combines TRBV6-1 with TRBJ2-5; no reliable D call. Trimming cost V 8 bases and J 4 bases, with 14 bases left between them. Germline V gene lookup returns CDR1 MNHNS and CDR2 SASEGT. This CDR3 spans 13 amino acids. The CDR3 here is CASSAFPPETQYF. CDR3 bases: TGTGCCAGCTCCGCCTTCCCCCCAGAGACCCAGTACTTC.

There are many counts of this clonotype. The chain is built from TRBV30 and TRBJ1-1; D is unclear. The V end was cut by 4 bases, the J end by 1 base, with 7 bases between. This CDR3 contains 12 residues. Germline CDR1 reads GTSNPN; CDR2 reads SVGIG (reference sequence). CDR3 loop: CAWMPSNTEAFF. In DNA form, the CDR3 reads TGTGCCTGGATGCCTTCGAACACTGAAGCTTTCTTT.

This clonotype has ten or more counts. V and J are TRBV3-1 and TRBJ2-2; D is possibly TRBD2 (5 bases). V was clipped by 0 bases and J by 8 bases, with 10 bases between them. This CDR3 contains 14 residues. Germline lookup yields CDR1 LGHDT and CDR2 YNNKEL (reference sequence). Here the CDR3 reads CASSQEARRGELFF. CDR3 bases: TGTGCCAGCAGCCAAGAAGCGCGGAGGGGGGAGCTGTTTTTT.

This clonotype was counted a few times. V usage is TRBV28 and J usage is TRBJ1-4, with a weak D call TRBD1 (5 bases). Germline CDR1 is MDHEN and CDR2 is SYDVKM. The CDR3 totals 15 residues. V lost 4 bases and J 5 bases, leaving 14 bases between the germline ends. CDR3 sequence reads: CASSSPGRRNEKLFF. The CDR3 DNA reads as TGTGCCAGCAGTTCGCCGGGACGGCGAAATGAAAAACTGTTTTTT.

This clonotype was seen ten or more times. The J gene is TRBJ1-1, the V gene TRBV27; D possibly corresponds to TRBD1 (6 bases). V dropped 6 bases and J dropped 6 bases, with 20 bases sitting between them. Germline CDR1 MNHEY, CDR2 SMNVEV (reference sequence). This CDR3 contains 15 residues. CDR3 sequence: CASRKSENRAAEAFF. CDR3 nucleotide sequence: TGTGCCAGCAGAAAAAGCGAGAACAGGGCGGCTGAAGCTTTCTTT.

A single count supports this clonotype. The chain joins TRBV27 to TRBJ1-6; no definite D call. The germline CDR1 and CDR2 sequences are MNHEY and SMNVEV (reference sequence). V was shortened by 2 bases and J by 7 bases, with 9 bases between the two germline ends. The length of the CDR3 is 14 residues. The CDR3 bases are TGTGCCAGCAGTTTAGAGGGTAGGAATTCACCCCTCCACTTT. Amino acid sequence: CASSLEGRNSPLHF.

The chain is built from TRBV11-2 and TRBJ2-1, with unresolved D. The CDR3 has 12 residues. Trimming stripped 5 bases from V and 8 bases from J, with 10 bases between. CDR1 is SGHAT and CDR2 is FQNNGV in the germline V gene. CDR3 sequence reads: CASSPIVDEQFF. CDR3 in DNA: TGTGCCAGCAGCCCCATCGTCGATGAGCAGTTCTTC.

Regarding this clonotype: Just one base apart from a much larger clone, this may be a read error. This rearrangement joins TRBV28 to TRBJ2-1; 7 bases match TRBD1. The germline V gene encodes CDR1 MDHEN and CDR2 SYDVKM. This CDR3 contains 14 residues. The J segment lost 6 bases and the V segment lost 6 bases, leaving 8 bases of the junction unmatched. The CDR3 spells CASSHGTACNEQFF. DNA of the CDR3: TGTGCCAGCAGCCACGGGACAGCTTGCAATGAGCAGTTCTTC.

This clonotype was seen only a few times. V is TRBV30 and J is TRBJ1-3, with TRBD1 as a possible D gene (6 bases). From germline, CDR1 is GTSNPN and CDR2 SVGIG (reference sequence). The V gene lost 0 bases and the J gene lost 4 bases, with 13 bases spanning the gap. This CDR3 region has 15 residues. The CDR3 nucleotides are TGTGCCTGGAGTGTATCTAGGGGGGCCGGAAACACCATATATTTT. Its translation is CAWSVSRGAGNTIYF.

The V and J genes are TRBV6-5 and TRBJ2-7; D is unresolved. Germline V lookup: CDR1 MNHEY, CDR2 SVGAGI. V lost 2 bases to trimming and J lost 0 bases, with 14 bases between them. The CDR3 sequence is 16 residues long. CDR3 amino acids: CASSYLSSYSSYEQYF. CDR3 bases: TGTGCCAGCAGTTACCTTTCGTCCTATAGCTCCTACGAGCAGTACTTC.